A selection of T cell receptor beta chains follows, all from one sample in a study of CD8 T cells in Susac syndrome. TCRdb re-derived calls from the immunoSEQ multiplex PCR reads in MiXCR, one entry per CDR3 protein. The top ten clones hold more than 0.08% of a sample with some 170,000 distinct CDR3 sequences, around 94% of them seen once. Material: CD4+ T cells from PBMCs. The receptors here all came from a human donor with Susac syndrome. Each CDR3 is given with its conserved first and last residue. A D gene is named only where the DNA matches it firmly. Size tells how often a clone was seen (once, few, many) or the class of an expanded clone, and some rows leave it out.

j_call | v_call | d_call | clone_size | cdr3_nt | cdr3_aa
TRBJ2-3 | TRBV28 | TRBD2 | . | TGTGCCAGCAGTTCCCCTGGGACTAGCGGCACAGATACGCAGTATTTT | CASSSPGTSGTDTQYF
TRBJ2-3 | TRBV19 | . | . | TGTGCCAGTAGTTCCTACGGAGGTCCAGATACGCAGTATTTT | CASSSYGGPDTQYF
TRBJ1-1 | TRBV11-3 | . | . | TGTGCCAGCAGCTTAAACAGCAACACTGAAGCTTTCTTT | CASSLNSNTEAFF
TRBJ2-3 | TRBV2 | TRBD2 | . | TGTGCCAGCACACTAGCGCTGGATACGCAGTATTTT | CASTLALDTQYF
TRBJ1-6 | TRBV29-1 | TRBD1 | . | TGCAGCGTTGCCGGGACAGGGGGTTCACCCCTCCACTTT | CSVAGTGGSPLHF
TRBJ2-1 | TRBV30 | TRBD2 | . | TGTGCCTGGAACATTTACCTAGCGGGGGGGCGGAATGAGCAGTTCTTC | CAWNIYLAGGRNEQFF
TRBJ2-3 | TRBV30 | . | . | TGTGCCTGGAGTGTACCCGGGGATACGCAGTATTTT | CAWSVPGDTQYF
TRBJ2-3 | TRBV20-1 | TRBD2 | . | TGCAGTGCTGGAGGACAGAGCGGGGGTACGCAGTATTTT | CSAGGQSGGTQYF
TRBJ2-1 | TRBV20-1 | . | once | TGCAGGGCCGGGACCGTCGTGAACAATGAGCAGTTCTTC | CRAGTVVNNEQFF
TRBJ2-1 | TRBV6-2/TRBV6-3 | . | . | TGTGCCAGCAGTTACAGGGGCAATGAGCAGTTCTTC | CASSYRGNEQFF